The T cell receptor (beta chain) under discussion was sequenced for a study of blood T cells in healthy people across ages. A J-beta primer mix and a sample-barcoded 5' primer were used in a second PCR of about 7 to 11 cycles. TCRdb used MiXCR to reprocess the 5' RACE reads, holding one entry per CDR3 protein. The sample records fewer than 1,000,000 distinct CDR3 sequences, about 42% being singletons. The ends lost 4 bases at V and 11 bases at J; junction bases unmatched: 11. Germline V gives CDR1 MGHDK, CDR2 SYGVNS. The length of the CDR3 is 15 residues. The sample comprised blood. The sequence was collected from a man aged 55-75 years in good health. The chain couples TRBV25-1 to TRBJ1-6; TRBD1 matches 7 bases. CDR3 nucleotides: TGTGCCAGCAGTGCCCCTGACAGGGACAGCGCACCCCTCCACTTT. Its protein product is CASSAPDRDSAPLHF.